This section outlines one T cell receptor (beta chain) sequence together with its context. The CDR3 spans 14 residues. Germline CDR1 is LNHDA and CDR2 is SQIVND (reference sequence). V lost 8 bases and J lost 1, with 14 bases in between. Original processing notes: Amplified reference gene primers provided the basis for estimating nucleated cell counts. Profiled with immunoSEQ multiplex PCR; TCRdb holds only in-frame clones, not every one. V, J and clone size are taken as reported in that table, and D and trimming were inferred from the DNA itself. The data contain more than 90,000 clones, about nine tenths of them singletons. This specimen belongs to a study of blood T cell repertoires in COVID-19. Study as a whole: Acute and convalescent COVID-19 specimens originated in the United States, Italy and Spain. T cells, B-cell-depleted T cells, or PBMCs supplied cDNA or gDNA.

The receptor was derived from a man between 65 and 85 years old who had recovered from COVID-19. V and J are TRBV19 and TRBJ1-1; possibly TRBD1 for D (5 bases). Sequenced input: peripheral blood. The CDR3 DNA follows: TGTGCCAGTGGTAGCCGGGGGGGGAACACTGAAGCTTTCTTT. Translated, it gives CASGSRGGNTEAFF.